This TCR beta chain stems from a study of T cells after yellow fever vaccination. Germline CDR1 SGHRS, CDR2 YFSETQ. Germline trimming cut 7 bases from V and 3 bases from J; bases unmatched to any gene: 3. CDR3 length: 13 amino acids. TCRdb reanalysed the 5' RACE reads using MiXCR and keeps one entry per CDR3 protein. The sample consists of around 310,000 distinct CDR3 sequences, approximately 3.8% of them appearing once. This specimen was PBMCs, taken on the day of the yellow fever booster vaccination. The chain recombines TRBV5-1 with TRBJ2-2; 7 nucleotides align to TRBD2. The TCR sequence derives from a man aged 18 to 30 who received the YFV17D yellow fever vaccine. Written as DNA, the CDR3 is TGCGCCAGCGGGGAGGGATACACCGGGGAGCTGTTTTTT. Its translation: CASGEGYTGELFF.